This paragraph covers one TCR beta chain sequence. These data are taken from a study of T-cell reconstitution after alpha-beta-depleted transplantation in children. V lost 5 bases and J lost 2, with 13 bases in between. CDR1 and CDR2 (germline): DFQATT, SNEGSKA (reference sequence). This CDR3 comprises 13 residues. Unique molecular identifiers were incorporated during preparation of the TCRbeta library. MiXCR, run by TCRdb on the PCR reads, gives a single entry per CDR3 protein. The sample consists of about 17,000 distinct CDR3 sequences, roughly 12% of them appearing once. The clonotype originates from a boy younger than two who had a stem cell transplant for Wiskott-Aldrich syndrome, so the T cells may come from the graft donor. The V call is TRBV20-1, the J call TRBJ2-7, with D tentatively TRBD2 (5 bases). The sequences come from PBMCs, mostly from graft donor cells, collected 180 days after TCRalphabeta/CD19-depleted stem cell transplant. In DNA form, the CDR3 reads TGCAGTGCTGTTGCCGGACTCCCCTACGAGCAGTACTTC. Protein sequence: CSAVAGLPYEQYF.